The rows below give T cell receptor beta chains drawn from one sample of a study of blood T cell repertoires in COVID-19. TCRdb keeps only in-frame clones here, not all; method: immunoSEQ multiplex PCR. The table shows around 300,000 clones, with around 92% occurring only once. Sequenced: PBMCs or T cells enriched from blood (not recorded which). The receptors originated from a woman aged 55-69 years who had recovered from COVID-19. Each CDR3 is given with its conserved first and last residue. The order of the fields is V gene, J gene, CDR3 length, CDR3 protein.

>TRBV6-1|TRBJ2-7|17
CASSGPSYDIRGYEQYF
>TRBV19|TRBJ1-1|15
CASSPSGPPETEAFF
>TRBV7-3|TRBJ2-4|14
CASSPSSGMNIQYF
>TRBV5-4|TRBJ2-2|17
CASSSGTERSNTGELFF
>TRBV2|TRBJ1-3|14
CASRGQVSGNTIYF
>TRBV9|TRBJ2-2|14
CASSSRFRAGELFF
>TRBV18|TRBJ1-1|12
CASSSIHREAFF
>TRBV7-8|TRBJ2-2|15
CASSLVRGDTGELFF
>TRBV7-9|TRBJ2-2|15
CASSKGQGGTGELFF
>TRBV9|TRBJ1-4|15
CASSPPGGGNEKLFF
>TRBV6-5|TRBJ1-3|13
CASSLNSGNTIYF
>TRBV9|TRBJ1-1|14
CASTGKGANTEAFF
>TRBV5-4|TRBJ1-3|17
CASSLAPGQQNGNTIYF
>TRBV4-1|TRBJ2-4|13
CASSQGRGNIQYF
>TRBV28|TRBJ2-3|15
CASSLRSSVPDTQYF
>TRBV1|TRBJ1-2|14
CTSRASRQSSGYTF